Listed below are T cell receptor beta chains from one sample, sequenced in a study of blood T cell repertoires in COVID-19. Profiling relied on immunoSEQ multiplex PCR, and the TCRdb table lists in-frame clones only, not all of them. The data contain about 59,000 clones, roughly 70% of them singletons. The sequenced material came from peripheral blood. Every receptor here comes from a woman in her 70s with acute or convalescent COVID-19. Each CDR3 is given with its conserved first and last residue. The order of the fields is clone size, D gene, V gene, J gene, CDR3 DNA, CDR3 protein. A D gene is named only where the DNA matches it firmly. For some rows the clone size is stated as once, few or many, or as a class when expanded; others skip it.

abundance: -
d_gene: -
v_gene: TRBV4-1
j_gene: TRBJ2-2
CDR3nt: TGCGCCAGCAGCCAAGAGCGGTTGACCGGGGAGCTGTTTTTT
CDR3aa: CASSQERLTGELFF

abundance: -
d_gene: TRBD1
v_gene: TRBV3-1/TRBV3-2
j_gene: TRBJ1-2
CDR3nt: TGTGCCAGCAGCCCAGGACAGGGGGCGAATGGCTACACCTTC
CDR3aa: CASSPGQGANGYTF

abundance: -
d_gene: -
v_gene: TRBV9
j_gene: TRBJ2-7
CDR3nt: TGTGCCAGCAGCGCAATATTCGGACAGGAGCAGTACTTC
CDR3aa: CASSAIFGQEQYF

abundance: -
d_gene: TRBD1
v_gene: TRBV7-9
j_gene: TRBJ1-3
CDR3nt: TGTGCCAGCAGCCCCCGGGACAGGAGCCTCTCTGGAAACACCATATATTTT
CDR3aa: CASSPRDRSLSGNTIYF

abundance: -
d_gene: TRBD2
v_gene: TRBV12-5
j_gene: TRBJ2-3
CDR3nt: TGTGCTAGTGGGGGGCAGCGGGGGGGTGGAGATACGCAGTATTTT
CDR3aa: CASGGQRGGGDTQYF

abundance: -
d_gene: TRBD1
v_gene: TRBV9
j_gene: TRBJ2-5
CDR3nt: TGTGCCAGCAGCCTGGGACAGGGGATCGTAGAGACCCAGTACTTC
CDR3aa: CASSLGQGIVETQYF

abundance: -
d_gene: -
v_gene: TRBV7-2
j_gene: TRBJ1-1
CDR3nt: TGTGCCAGCAGCTTAGTAAACAGGAACACTGAAGCTTTCTTT
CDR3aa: CASSLVNRNTEAFF

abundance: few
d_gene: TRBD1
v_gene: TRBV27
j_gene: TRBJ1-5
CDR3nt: TGTGCCAGCAGTTTATCTCTGGGGACAGGGGTCCGTCAGCCCCAGCATTTT
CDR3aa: CASSLSLGTGVRQPQHF

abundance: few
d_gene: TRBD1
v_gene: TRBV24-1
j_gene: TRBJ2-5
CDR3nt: TGTGCCACCAGTGATTCCCGGACAGGGGCAGGAGAGACCCAGTACTTC
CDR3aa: CATSDSRTGAGETQYF

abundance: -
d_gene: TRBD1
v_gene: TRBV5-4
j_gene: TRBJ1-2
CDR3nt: TGTGCCAGCAGCTTGGGGGTGGGACAGGGCCCGCGGTGGTACACCTTC
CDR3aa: CASSLGVGQGPRWYTF

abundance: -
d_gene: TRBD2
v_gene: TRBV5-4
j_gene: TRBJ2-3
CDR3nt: TGTGCCAGCAGCCGACCCACTAGCGGGGCCTTCACAGATACGCAGTATTTT
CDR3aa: CASSRPTSGAFTDTQYF

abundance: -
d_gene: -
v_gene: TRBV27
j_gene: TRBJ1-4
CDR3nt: TGTGCCAGCAGACCTCAGACAAAAGGGGATGAAAAACTGTTTTTT
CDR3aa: CASRPQTKGDEKLFF

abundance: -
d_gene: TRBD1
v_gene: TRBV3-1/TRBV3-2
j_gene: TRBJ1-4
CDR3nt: TGTGCCGGCAGCCCCCTCTCCGGGACAGGGCGTGAAAAACTGTTTTTT
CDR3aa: CAGSPLSGTGREKLFF

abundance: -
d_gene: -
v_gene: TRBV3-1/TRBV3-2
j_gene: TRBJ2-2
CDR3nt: TGTGCCAGCAGCCCAGGACGTGGGGCCCCTCTTACCGGGGAGCTGTTTTTT
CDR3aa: CASSPGRGAPLTGELFF

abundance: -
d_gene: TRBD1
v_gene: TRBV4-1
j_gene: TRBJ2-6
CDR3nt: TGCGCCAGCAGCCAAGAGGCGGACAGGCCTCTCTCTGGGGCCAACGTCCTGACTTTC
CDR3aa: CASSQEADRPLSGANVLTF

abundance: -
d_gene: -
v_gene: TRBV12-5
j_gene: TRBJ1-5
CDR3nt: TGTGCTAGTGGTTTGATGTCTGCCGGTAGCAATCAGCCCCAGCATTTT
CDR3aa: CASGLMSAGSNQPQHF

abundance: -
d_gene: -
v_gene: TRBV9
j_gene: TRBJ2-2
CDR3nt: TGTGCCAGCAGCGTCACAGACACCGGGGAGCTGTTTTTT
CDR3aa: CASSVTDTGELFF

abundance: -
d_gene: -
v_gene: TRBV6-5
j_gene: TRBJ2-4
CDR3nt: TGTGCCAGCAGTTACTCGATCGGACTACCGAAAAACATTCAGTACTTC
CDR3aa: CASSYSIGLPKNIQYF

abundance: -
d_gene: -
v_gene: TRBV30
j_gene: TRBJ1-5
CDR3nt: TGTGCCTGGAGTCCCTCGAGCAATCAGCCCCAGCATTTT
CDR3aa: CAWSPSSNQPQHF

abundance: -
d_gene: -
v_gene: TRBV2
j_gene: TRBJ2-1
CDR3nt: TGTGCCAGCAGGTCAGGAGGTCGGCAGGGGTCCTACAATGAGCAGTTCTTC
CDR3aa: CASRSGGRQGSYNEQFF

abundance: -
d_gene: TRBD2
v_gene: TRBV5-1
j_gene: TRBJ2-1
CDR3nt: TGCGCCAGCAGACGAGGGACTAGCGGGGGGGCGGGTGAGCAGTTCTTC
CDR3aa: CASRRGTSGGAGEQFF

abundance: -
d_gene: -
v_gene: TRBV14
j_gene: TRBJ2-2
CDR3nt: TGTGCCAGCGCTATGCGCACCGGGGAGCTGTTTTTT
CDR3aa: CASAMRTGELFF

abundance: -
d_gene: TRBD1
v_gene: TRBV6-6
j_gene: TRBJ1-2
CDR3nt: TGTGCCAGCGGAGTAGGGACAGCCGCGGTCTATGGCTACACCTTC
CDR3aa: CASGVGTAAVYGYTF

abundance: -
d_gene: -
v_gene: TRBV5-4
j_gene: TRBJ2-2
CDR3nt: TGTGCCAGCAGCTTGGCCAGGGTTATTGACACCGGGGAGCTGTTTTTT
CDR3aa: CASSLARVIDTGELFF

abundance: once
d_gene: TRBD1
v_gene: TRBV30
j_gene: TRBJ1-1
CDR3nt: TGTGCCTGGCGACAGGGGTGGCGCACTGAAGCTTTCTTT
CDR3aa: CAWRQGWRTEAFF

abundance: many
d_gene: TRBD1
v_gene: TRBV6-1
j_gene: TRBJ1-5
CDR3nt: TGTGCCAGCAGTGAAAGCGCAGGGGGGAATCAGCCCCAGCATTTT
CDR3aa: CASSESAGGNQPQHF

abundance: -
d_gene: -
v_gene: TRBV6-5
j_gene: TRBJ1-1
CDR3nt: TGTGCCAGCAGTCCTAATCGGGGGAACACTGAAGCTTTCTTT
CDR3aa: CASSPNRGNTEAFF

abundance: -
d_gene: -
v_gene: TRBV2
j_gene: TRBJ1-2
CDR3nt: TGTGCCAGCACCTTTACGAGACAGAATGGCTACACCTTC
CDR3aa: CASTFTRQNGYTF

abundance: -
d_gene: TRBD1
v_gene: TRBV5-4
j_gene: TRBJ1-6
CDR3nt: TGTGCCAGCAGCCGGTTCAGGGCGGGACAGGAATGGGCACCCCTCCACTTT
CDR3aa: CASSRFRAGQEWAPLHF

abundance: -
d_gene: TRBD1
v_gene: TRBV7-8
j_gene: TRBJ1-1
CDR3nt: TGTGCCAGCAGCTTAGTCAGGGGGCGTGTGGGAACTGAAGCTTTCTTT
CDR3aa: CASSLVRGRVGTEAFF

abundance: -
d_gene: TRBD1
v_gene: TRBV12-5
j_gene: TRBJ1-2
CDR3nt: TGTGCTAGTGGTTTCCCCTGGACAGGCCGCGGCTACACCTTC
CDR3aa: CASGFPWTGRGYTF

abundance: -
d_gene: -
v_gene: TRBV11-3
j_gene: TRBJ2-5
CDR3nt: TGTGCCAGCAGCTTGAATGACGGGGAGACCCAGTACTTC
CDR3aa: CASSLNDGETQYF

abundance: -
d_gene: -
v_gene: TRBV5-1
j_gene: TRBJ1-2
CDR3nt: TGCGCCAGCAGCGAAACAGGGAAAGCTAACTATGGCTACACCTTC
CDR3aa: CASSETGKANYGYTF

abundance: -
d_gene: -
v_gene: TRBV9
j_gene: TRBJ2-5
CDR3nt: TGTGCCAGCAGCGAGGCCCCCGGGGAGACCCAGTACTTC
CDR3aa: CASSEAPGETQYF

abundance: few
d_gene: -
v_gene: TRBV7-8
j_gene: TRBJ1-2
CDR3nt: TGTGCCAGCAGCTTGGGGGGGCAACTAACTAGTGGCTACACCTTC
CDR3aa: CASSLGGQLTSGYTF

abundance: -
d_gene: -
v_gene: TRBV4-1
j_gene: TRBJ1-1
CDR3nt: TGCGCCAGCAGCCAAGACAGACAATCAGGCCCTGAAGCTTTCTTT
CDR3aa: CASSQDRQSGPEAFF

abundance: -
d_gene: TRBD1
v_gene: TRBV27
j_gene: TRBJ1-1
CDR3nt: TGTGCCAGCAGTCTTGGACAGGGGGCAGGGGACACTGAAGCTTTCTTT
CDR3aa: CASSLGQGAGDTEAFF

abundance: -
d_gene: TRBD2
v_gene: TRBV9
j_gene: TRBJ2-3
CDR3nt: TGTGCCAGCAGCGTAGCGTCCGATAGACTAGCGGGGACAGATACGCAGTATTTT
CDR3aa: CASSVASDRLAGTDTQYF

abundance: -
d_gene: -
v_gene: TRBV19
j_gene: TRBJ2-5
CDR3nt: TGTGCCAGTCGCCCTAGCGCCGCAATCCAAGAGACCCAGTACTTC
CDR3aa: CASRPSAAIQETQYF

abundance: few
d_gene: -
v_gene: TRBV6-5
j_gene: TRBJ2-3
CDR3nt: TGTGCCAGCAGCCGGGGAGAGACAGATACGCAGTATTTT
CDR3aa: CASSRGETDTQYF

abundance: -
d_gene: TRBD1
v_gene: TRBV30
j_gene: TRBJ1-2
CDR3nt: TGTGCCTGGAGAGCGACAGGGGCCTATGGCTACACCTTC
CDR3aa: CAWRATGAYGYTF

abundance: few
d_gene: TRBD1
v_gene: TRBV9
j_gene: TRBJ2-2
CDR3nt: TGTGCCAGCAGCGATGACAGGGGACACCCCGGGGAGCTGTTTTTT
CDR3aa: CASSDDRGHPGELFF

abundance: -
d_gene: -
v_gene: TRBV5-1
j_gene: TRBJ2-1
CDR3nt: TGCGCCAGCAGCTTGATGAGGTCTGAGCAGTTCTTC
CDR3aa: CASSLMRSEQFF

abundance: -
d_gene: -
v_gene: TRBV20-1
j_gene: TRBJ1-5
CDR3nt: TGCAGTGCTGGTGGGGGGGTGAAGCCCCAGCATTTT
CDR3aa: CSAGGGVKPQHF

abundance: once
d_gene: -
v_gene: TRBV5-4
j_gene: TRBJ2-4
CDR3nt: TGTGCCAGCAGCTTGGACGCCGGGTACCTCAAGAACATTCAGTACTTC
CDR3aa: CASSLDAGYLKNIQYF

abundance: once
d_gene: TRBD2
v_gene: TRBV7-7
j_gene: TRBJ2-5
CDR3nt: TGTGCTAGCAGCTTAGTAGCGGGGGGACCGACGGAGACCCAGTACTTC
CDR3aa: CASSLVAGGPTETQYF

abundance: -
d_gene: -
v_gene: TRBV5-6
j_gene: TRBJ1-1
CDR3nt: TGTGCCAGCAGCTTTACAGGGCTCCTTAACACTGAAGCTTTCTTT
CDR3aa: CASSFTGLLNTEAFF

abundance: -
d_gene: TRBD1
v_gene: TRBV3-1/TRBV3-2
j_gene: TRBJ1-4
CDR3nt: TGTGCCAGCAGCCCCCGGGACAGGACGTATGAAAAACTGTTTTTT
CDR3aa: CASSPRDRTYEKLFF

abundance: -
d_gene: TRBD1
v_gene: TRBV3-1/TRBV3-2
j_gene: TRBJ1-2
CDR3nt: TGTGCCAGCAGCCAAGAGGGACAGGGTGGTGGCTACACCTTC
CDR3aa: CASSQEGQGGGYTF

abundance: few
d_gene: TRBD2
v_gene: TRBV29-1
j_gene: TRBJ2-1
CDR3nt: TGCAGCGTTGACCTAGCGGGGGGTGGGAATGAGCAGTTCTTC
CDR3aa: CSVDLAGGGNEQFF

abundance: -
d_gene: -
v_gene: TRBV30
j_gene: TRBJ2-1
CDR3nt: TGTGCCTGGACGAAATCCAACAGGGAGCAGTTCTTC
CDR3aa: CAWTKSNREQFF

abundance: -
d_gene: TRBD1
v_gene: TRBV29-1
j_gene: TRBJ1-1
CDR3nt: TGCAGCACACAACAGGGGTCGTGGGACACTGAAGCTTTCTTT
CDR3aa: CSTQQGSWDTEAFF